The 20 T cell receptor beta chains listed next were all sequenced from one sample in a study of CXCR3-negative and CXCR3-positive naive CD8 T cells. The TRB libraries of cDNA were built by UMI-labeled 5' RACE. For each CDR3 protein, TCRdb gives one entry from its re-call of the 5' RACE reads, without DNA. Its table records 55,000 to 75,000 distinct CDR3 sequences. No antigen has been assigned to these receptors. Whole-study findings and limits: More hydrophobic TRB CDR3s were found in CXCR3-positive naive cells than in CXCR3-negative naive cells.

Source material: naive CXCR3+ CD8+ T cells from blood. Specified subset: CD45RO-CCR7+CD27+CD95- naive CD8+ T cells expressing CXCR3 (TNR3+). The receptors were sampled from a human donor in good health. Some clones in this sample may be carry-over from other donors' samples.

V gene TRBV7-3 combines with J gene TRBJ1-2. Germline-derived CDR1 and CDR2 are SGHTA and FQGTGA. The CDR3 length is 13 residues. The CDR3: CASSLTDGYGYTF.

This chain links TRBV23-1 with TRBJ2-3; TCRdb outputs TRBD1, but without DNA this stays unchecked. TRBV23-1 is an ORF, with its function uncertain. The CDR3 covers 16 residues. CDR3 amino acids: CASSRQGQGAGDTQYF.

The V and J genes are TRBV7-3 and TRBJ1-2; the TRBD1 assignment by TCRdb is unverifiable without DNA. Germline CDR1 reads SGHTA; CDR2 reads FQGTGA. This CDR3 region has 14 residues. CDR3 residues: CASSWGRGTYGYTF.

The J gene is TRBJ2-1, the V gene TRBV10-3; the TRBD2 assignment by TCRdb is unverifiable without DNA. Looked up from germline, CDR1 is ENHRY and CDR2 is SYGVKD. The CDR3 is 14 amino acids. CDR3: CAISDLAEDNEQFF.

CDR3 region: CASSFRQDSPLHF. J is TRBJ1-6 and V is TRBV5-1; TCRdb reports TRBD1, a call that lacks DNA to check it against. In germline, CDR1 is SGHRS, CDR2 YFSETQ. This CDR3 spans 13 amino acids.

The chain has TRBV28 and TRBJ2-7. CDR3 size: 14 residues. Per the germline V gene, CDR1 is MDHEN and CDR2 is SYDVKM. CDR3 region: CASTVRLASNEQYF.

V usage is TRBV7-6 and J usage is TRBJ1-1. Germline V gene lookup returns CDR1 SGHVS and CDR2 FNYEAQ. The CDR3 has 13 amino acids. CDR3 region: CASSPGEGTEAFF.

V is TRBV7-2 and J is TRBJ2-1; no DNA is available, so the TRBD2 call from TCRdb remains unchecked. This CDR3 has 14 residues. The V gene's germline CDR1 is SGHTA and CDR2 FQGNSA. CDR3 residues: CASSREEGYNEQFF.

V is TRBV5-5 and J is TRBJ1-4; TCRdb gives TRBD1 as the D gene, but with no DNA this cannot be confirmed. Germline V gene lookup returns CDR1 SGHKS and CDR2 YYEKEE (reference sequence). The CDR3 length is 17 residues. CDR3 sequence: CASSLIASGAANEKLFF.

The rearrangement joins TRBV29-1 to TRBJ1-5; as DNA is missing, the TRBD1 call by TCRdb cannot be tested. Per germline, CDR1 SQVTM and CDR2 ANQGSEA. CDR3 size: 19 residues. CDR3 sequence reads: CSVEPDRGLSPGRDQPQHF.

V usage is TRBV6-2 or TRBV6-3 and J usage is TRBJ2-2; TCRdb calls TRBD1, which cannot be checked without DNA. The CDR3 is 15 amino acids. The germline V gene encodes CDR1 MNHEY and CDR2 SVGEGT. The CDR3 spells CASSYFQGAAGELFF.

The CDR3 reads CSVEGRGRFPGELFF. V is TRBV29-1 and J is TRBJ2-2; no DNA is available, so the TRBD2 call from TCRdb remains unchecked. Germline V gene sequence: CDR1 SQVTM, CDR2 ANQGSEA. The CDR3 length is 15 residues.

The genes are TRBV6-2 or TRBV6-3 and TRBJ2-3; TCRdb indicates TRBD2, and absent DNA this call remains unverified. The CDR3 runs 14 residues. Germline V gene lookup returns CDR1 MNHEY and CDR2 SVGEGT. This chain's CDR3 is CASTVRTIADTQYF.

The chain has TRBV6-2 or TRBV6-3 and TRBJ2-7; with no DNA, the TCRdb D assignment of TRBD2 cannot be verified. Germline V gives CDR1 MNHEY, CDR2 SVGEGT. This CDR3 comprises 17 residues. CDR3 amino acids: CASSSPGLAVSSYEQYF.

The V call is TRBV19, the J call TRBJ2-7; TCRdb returns TRBD1, unconfirmable since there is no DNA. This CDR3 has 15 amino acids. Germline CDR1 is LNHDA and CDR2 is SQIVND (reference sequence). The CDR3 region is CASSVPGQGAYEQYF.

V is TRBV28 and J is TRBJ2-5; without DNA, the TCRdb call of TRBD2 cannot be checked. The CDR3 length is 17 residues. The germline gives CDR1 MDHEN, CDR2 SYDVKM. The CDR3 spells CASSSPRRPSGQETQYF.

This sequence joins TRBV7-2 and TRBJ2-5; TCRdb indicates TRBD2, and absent DNA this call remains unverified. The CDR3 loop spans 15 amino acids. The germline V gene encodes CDR1 SGHTA and CDR2 FQGNSA. CDR3 sequence reads: CASSFGGGLQETQYF.

The genes are TRBV7-2 and TRBJ2-2. Per the germline V gene, CDR1 is SGHTA and CDR2 is FQGNSA. The CDR3 covers 16 residues. CDR3 sequence reads: CASSLYVPGSTGELFF.

The chain links TRBV7-2 to TRBJ2-1; TCRdb designates TRBD1, a call that cannot be tested without DNA. There are 15 residues in the CDR3. Germline lookup yields CDR1 SGHTA and CDR2 FQGNSA. CDR3 amino acids: CASSPAGQIYNEQFF.

The J gene is TRBJ2-1, the V gene TRBV29-1; there is no DNA to check the TCRdb D call of TRBD1. The CDR3 consists of 14 residues. The germline V gene has CDR1 SQVTM and CDR2 ANQGSEA. CDR3: CSVPRTGLNNEQLF.